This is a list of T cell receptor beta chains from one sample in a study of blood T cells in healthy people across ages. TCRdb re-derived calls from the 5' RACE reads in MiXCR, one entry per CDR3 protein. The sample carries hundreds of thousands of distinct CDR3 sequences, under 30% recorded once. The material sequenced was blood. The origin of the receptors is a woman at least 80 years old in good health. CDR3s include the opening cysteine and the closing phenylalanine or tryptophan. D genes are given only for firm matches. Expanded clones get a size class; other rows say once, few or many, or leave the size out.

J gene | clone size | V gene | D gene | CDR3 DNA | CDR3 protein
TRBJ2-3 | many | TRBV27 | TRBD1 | TGTGCCAGCAGTTTGGGACAGATAACTTCCTATGCGCAGTATTTT | CASSLGQITSYAQYF
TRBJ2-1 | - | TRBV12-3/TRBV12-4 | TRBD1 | TGTGCCAGCAGTTTAACAGGGGCGGACAATGAGCAGTTCTTC | CASSLTGADNEQFF
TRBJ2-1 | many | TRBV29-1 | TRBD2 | TGCAGCGTTCACCTAGCGGGGGGGCCACTTGAGCAGTTCTTC | CSVHLAGGPLEQFF
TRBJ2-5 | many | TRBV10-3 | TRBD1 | TGTGCCACTACCGGACAGGGGTCTCCTGAGACCCAGTACTTC | CATTGQGSPETQYF
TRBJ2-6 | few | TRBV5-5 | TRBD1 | TGTGCCAGCAGACGTCGGGACAGCTCTGGGGCCAACGTCCTGACTTTC | CASRRRDSSGANVLTF
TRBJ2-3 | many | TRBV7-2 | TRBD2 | TGTGCCAGCAGCATCCTAGCGGAAAGCACAGATACGCAGTATTTT | CASSILAESTDTQYF
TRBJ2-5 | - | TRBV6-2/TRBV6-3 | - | TGTGCCAGCAGTTATTTGGGGGGGCCAAAAGAGACCCAGTACTTC | CASSYLGGPKETQYF
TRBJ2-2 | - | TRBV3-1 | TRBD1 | TGTGCCAGCAGCCTCCGACCCAGACAGGGGCGGACCGGGGAGCTGTTTTTT | CASSLRPRQGRTGELFF
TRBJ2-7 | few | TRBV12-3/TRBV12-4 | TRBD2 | TGTGCCAGCAATGGCGGGAGCTCCTACAATGAGCAGTACTTC | CASNGGSSYNEQYF
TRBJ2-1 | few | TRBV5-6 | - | TGTGCCAGCAACCCAACTTTCGGTGAGCAGTTCTTC | CASNPTFGEQFF
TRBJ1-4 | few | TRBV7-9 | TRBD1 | TGTGCCAGCAGCTCAGCCGGGACAGGGGGAGAAAAACTGTTTTTT | CASSSAGTGGEKLFF
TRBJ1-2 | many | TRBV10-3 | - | TGTGCCATCAGCGGGTATTTGGATGGCTACACCTTC | CAISGYLDGYTF
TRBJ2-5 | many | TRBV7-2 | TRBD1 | TGTGCCAGCAGCCCCGGGACAGCCAGAAGAAGAGAGACCCAGTACTTC | CASSPGTARRRETQYF
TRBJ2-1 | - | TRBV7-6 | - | TGTGCCAGCAGCTTAGGGGTACTGGGGCAGTGGGACGATGAGCAGTTCTTC | CASSLGVLGQWDDEQFF
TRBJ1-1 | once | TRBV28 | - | TGTGCCAGCAGTTTATTGACGGGAGAAGCTTTCTTT | CASSLLTGEAFF
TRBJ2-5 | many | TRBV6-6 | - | TGTGCCAGCAGTTACGGACAGACCTTTGGGACCCAGTACTTC | CASSYGQTFGTQYF
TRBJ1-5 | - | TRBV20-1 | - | TGCAGTGCTAGAGACCGGGGGCAGGACGGCATTTGGTCTCAGCCCCAGCATTTT | CSARDRGQDGIWSQPQHF
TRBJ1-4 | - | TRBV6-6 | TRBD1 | TGTGCCAGCAGTGTTGAAGGGACAGGGTGTGGAAAACTGTTTTTT | CASSVEGTGCGKLFF
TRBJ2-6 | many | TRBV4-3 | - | TGCGCCTCTCCGGTAACTGGGGCCAACGTCCTGACTTTC | CASPVTGANVLTF
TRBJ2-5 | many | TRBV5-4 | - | TGTGCCAGCAGCTTGGACGGGGTGCAAGAGACCCAGTACTTC | CASSLDGVQETQYF
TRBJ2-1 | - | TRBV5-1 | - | TGCGCCAGCAGCGCGGGACGGAACAATGAGCAGTTCTTC | CASSAGRNNEQFF
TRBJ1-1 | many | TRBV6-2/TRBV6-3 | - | TGTGCCAGCAGTTACGCGGGGGGTACCACTGAAGCTTTCTTT | CASSYAGGTTEAFF
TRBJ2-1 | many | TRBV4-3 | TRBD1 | TGCGCCAGCAGCCGTTCTAGAGGGGGCTATGAGCAGTTCTTC | CASSRSRGGYEQFF
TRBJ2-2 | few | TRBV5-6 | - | TGTGCCAGCAGCCGTTACCCAGGGGTCACCGGGGAGCTGTTTTTT | CASSRYPGVTGELFF
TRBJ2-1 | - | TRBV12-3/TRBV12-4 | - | TGTGCCAGCGGACCCTACAATGAGCAGTTCTTC | CASGPYNEQFF
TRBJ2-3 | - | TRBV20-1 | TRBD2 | TGCAGTGCTCTACCTCCGGGACTAAACACAGATACGCAGTATTTT | CSALPPGLNTDTQYF
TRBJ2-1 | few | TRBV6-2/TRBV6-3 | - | TGTGCCAGCAGTTACCAGTGGACAGGAGCGGGCCTTTACAATGAGCAGTTCTTC | CASSYQWTGAGLYNEQFF
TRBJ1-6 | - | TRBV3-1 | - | TGTGCCAGCAGCCACATGGTCCCCTATAATTCACCCCTCCACTTT | CASSHMVPYNSPLHF
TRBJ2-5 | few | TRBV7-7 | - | TGTGCTAGCAGCTTAGGTAGCAGGTACCAAGAGACCCAGTGCTTC | CASSLGSRYQETQCF
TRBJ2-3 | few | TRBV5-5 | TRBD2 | TGTGCCAGCAGCTCGGGGGGACTAGCGGGGGGTGGAGATACGCAGTATTTT | CASSSGGLAGGGDTQYF
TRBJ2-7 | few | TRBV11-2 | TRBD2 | TGTGCCAGCAGCTCTAGACTAGCGGGGGGGAACGAGCAGTACTTC | CASSSRLAGGNEQYF
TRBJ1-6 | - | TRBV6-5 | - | TGTGCCAGCAGCCGACAGAAAAATTCACCCCTCCACTTT | CASSRQKNSPLHF
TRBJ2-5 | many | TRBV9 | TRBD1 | TGTGCCAGCATCCTTCGAGGGGGCCCTTGGACCCAGTACTTC | CASILRGGPWTQYF
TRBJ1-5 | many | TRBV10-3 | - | TGTGCCATCAGCCCCTCATGGGACCAGCCCCAGCATTTT | CAISPSWDQPQHF
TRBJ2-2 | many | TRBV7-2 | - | TGTGCCAGCAGCTTAGCTAGCGGAACCGGGGAGCTGTTTTTT | CASSLASGTGELFF
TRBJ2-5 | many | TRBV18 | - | TGTGCCAGCTCTAACTACGTTCAAGAGACCCAGTACTTC | CASSNYVQETQYF
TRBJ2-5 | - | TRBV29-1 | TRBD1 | TGCAGCGTTGAAAAGACAGGGCCCGAGACCCAGTACTTC | CSVEKTGPETQYF
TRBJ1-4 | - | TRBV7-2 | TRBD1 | TGTGCCAGCAGCCTGCTCCTCGGACAGGGCGATGAAAAACTGTTTTTT | CASSLLLGQGDEKLFF
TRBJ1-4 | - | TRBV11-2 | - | TGTGCCAGCAGCCCTGTACTGGGGTTTGGAGAAAAACTGTTTTTT | CASSPVLGFGEKLFF
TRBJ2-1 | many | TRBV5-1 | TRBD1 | TGCGCCAGCAGACCGGGACAGGGTAGGGTCTCCTACAATGAGCAGTTCTTC | CASRPGQGRVSYNEQFF
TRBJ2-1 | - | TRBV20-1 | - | TGCAGTGCTAGAAGGGACGGCGAGTCCTACAATGAGCAGTTCTTC | CSARRDGESYNEQFF
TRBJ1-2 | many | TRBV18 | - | TGTGCCAGCTCCCCCGGGGGGCCCGGCTACACCTTC | CASSPGGPGYTF
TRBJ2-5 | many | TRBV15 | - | TGTGCCACCAGCAGAGATCTCGGGGGCAGGGGGGAAGAGACCCAGTACTTC | CATSRDLGGRGEETQYF
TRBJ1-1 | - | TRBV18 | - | TGTGCCAGCTCGCATGGGACGGAAGCTGAAGCTTTCTTT | CASSHGTEAEAFF
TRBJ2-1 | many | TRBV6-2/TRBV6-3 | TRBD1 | TGTGCCAGCAGATATTCCGGGACAGGGTACAATGAGCAGTTCTTC | CASRYSGTGYNEQFF
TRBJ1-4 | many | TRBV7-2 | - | TGTGCCAGCAGCTTAGCCAGGGGCTATAATGAAAAACTGTTTTTT | CASSLARGYNEKLFF
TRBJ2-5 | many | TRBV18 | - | TGTGCCAGCTCACCACCTAGGCAGGGCGGAGAGACCCAGTACTTC | CASSPPRQGGETQYF
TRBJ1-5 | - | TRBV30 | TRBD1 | TGTGCCTGGAGTGGGACAGGGGCGATTCAGCCCCAGCATTTT | CAWSGTGAIQPQHF
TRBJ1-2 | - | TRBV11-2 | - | TGTGCCAGCGGCTTACGGGGGGCGACTGGTAGCTATGGCTACACCTTC | CASGLRGATGSYGYTF
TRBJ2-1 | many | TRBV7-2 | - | TGTGCCAGCAGCTTAACAGGGTCCCCCTCCTACAATGAGCAGTTCTTC | CASSLTGSPSYNEQFF
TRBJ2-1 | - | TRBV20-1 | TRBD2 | TGCAGTGCTACCGAGGGACTAGCGAGGCGGCAGTTCTTC | CSATEGLARRQFF
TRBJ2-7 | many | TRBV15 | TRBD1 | TGTGCCACCAGCAGAGATCTAGGGGGCAGATACGAGCAGTACTTC | CATSRDLGGRYEQYF